This entry is about one T cell receptor beta chain. Antigen specificity is unknown. Exclusion followed for patients with uncontrolled infection, other autoimmune disease, pregnancy or lactation. The authors took PBMCs from 8.5 to 10 ml fresh peripheral blood. This sample is drawn from a study of T cells in Graves' hyperthyroidism and ophthalmopathy. Germline V CDR1 and CDR2: SEHNR, FQNEAQ (reference sequence). With V trimmed by 5 bases and J by 5 bases, 7 bases remained unmatched. The CDR3 has 14 residues. Template material for amplifying TCR beta CDR3 regions consisted of RNA transcripts. TCR CDR3 underwent first-round RT-PCR with the HTBI primer set. TCRdb re-called the multiplex PCR reads with MiXCR, one entry per CDR3 protein. The sample includes about 300,000 distinct CDR3 sequences, approximately 19% seen only once; the top ten take approximately 35%. General study points: Ophthalmopathy was distinguished from stable hyperthyroidism by 13 V-J signatures.

The chain couples TRBV7-9 to TRBJ1-1; TRBD1 aligns across 8 bases. The sequence was collected from a man aged 50-59 years with Graves' ophthalmopathy. Sequencing input: blood. CDR3 DNA: TGTGCCAGCAGCGAGGACAGGGAAGGGACTGAAGCTTTCTTT. This encodes CASSEDREGTEAFF. Looking up the rest from reference TRBV7-9 and TRBJ1-1 gives the full variable domain: DTGVSQNPRHKITKRGQNVTFRCDPISEHNRLYWYRQTLGQGPEFLTYFQNEAQLEKSRLLSDRFSAERPKGSFSTLEIQRTEQGDSAMYLCASSEDREGTEAFFGQGTRLTVV.